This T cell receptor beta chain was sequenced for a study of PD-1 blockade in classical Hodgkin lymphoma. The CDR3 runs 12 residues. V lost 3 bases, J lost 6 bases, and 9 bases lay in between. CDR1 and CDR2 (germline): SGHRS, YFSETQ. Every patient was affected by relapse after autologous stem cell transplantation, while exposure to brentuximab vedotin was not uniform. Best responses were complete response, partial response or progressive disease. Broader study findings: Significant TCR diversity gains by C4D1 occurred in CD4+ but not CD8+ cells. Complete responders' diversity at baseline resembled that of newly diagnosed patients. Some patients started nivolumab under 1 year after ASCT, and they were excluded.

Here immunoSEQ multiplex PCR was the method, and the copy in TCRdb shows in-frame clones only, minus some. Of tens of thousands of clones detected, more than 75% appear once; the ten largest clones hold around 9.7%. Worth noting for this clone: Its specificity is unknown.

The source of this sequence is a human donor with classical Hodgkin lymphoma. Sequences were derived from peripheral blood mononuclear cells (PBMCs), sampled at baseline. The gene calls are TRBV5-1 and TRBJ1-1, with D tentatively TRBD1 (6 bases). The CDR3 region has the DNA TGCGCCAGCAGCTCGACAGGCTCTGAAGCTTTCTTT. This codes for CASSSTGSEAFF.